Below, 19 T cell receptor beta chains from the same sample are listed, as sequenced in a study of cytomegalovirus exposure and HLA in healthy donors. Both 60 Vbeta primers and 13 Jbeta primers went into the PCR. Libraries were prepared by immunoSEQ multiplex PCR; TCRdb keeps only in-frame clonotypes and omits some of them. Of about 280,000 clones in the sample, 80% to 90% were seen once. The material sequenced was PBMCs. The receptor set was obtained from a woman aged 18-29 years in good health and CMV-seronegative.

The chain uses TRBV6-1 and TRBJ2-2; D gene uncertain. Germline CDR1 is MNHNS and CDR2 is SASEGT. Trimming pared 2 bases from V and 1 base from J, leaving 8 bases between. This CDR3 is 15 amino acids long. CDR3 nucleotide sequence: TGTGCCAGCAGTGAATTTACGGGGAACACCGGGGAGCTGTTTTTT. Translating it yields CASSEFTGNTGELFF.

The chain recombines TRBV19 with TRBJ1-5; TRBD1 agrees at 8 bases. Germline lookup yields CDR1 LNHDA and CDR2 SQIVND (reference sequence). V shed 5 bases and J 3 bases; nucleotides not matched to a gene: 9. The CDR3 has 16 residues. In DNA form, the CDR3 reads TGTGCCAGTAGTCAGACAGGGGCGGTAAACAATCAGCCCCAGCATTTT. It yields the protein CASSQTGAVNNQPQHF. Based on the CDR3 plus reference TRBV19 and TRBJ1-5, the full variable domain is DGGITQSPKYLFRKEGQNVTLSCEQNLNHDAMYWYRQDPGQGLRLIYYSQIVNDFQKGDIAEGYSVSREKKESFPLTVTSAQKNPTAFYLCASSQTGAVNNQPQHFGDGTRLSIL.

V is TRBV5-4 and J is TRBJ1-1; the match to TRBD1 covers 11 bases. Unmatched junction bases numbered 4, after V lost 5 bases and J lost 4 bases. Germline values: CDR1 SGHNT, CDR2 YYREEE (reference sequence). The CDR3 spans 14 residues. The CDR3 region is CASRAGTGGTEAFF. CDR3 coding DNA: TGTGCCAGCAGGGCCGGGACAGGGGGCACTGAAGCTTTCTTT.

The chain is built from TRBV5-1 and TRBJ2-7, with D maybe TRBD2 (5 bases). Germline V gene sequence: CDR1 SGHRS, CDR2 YFSETQ. V dropped 5 bases and J dropped 6 bases, with 21 bases sitting between them. This CDR3 has 15 amino acids. In DNA, the CDR3 is TGCGCCAGCAGGCCCGTTCCGGAGGTCTTGGGCGAGCAGTACTTC. Protein sequence: CASRPVPEVLGEQYF.

The chain employs TRBV29-1 and TRBJ2-2; D is uncertain. Trimming stripped 2 bases from V and 7 bases from J, with 11 bases between. This CDR3 region has 13 residues. CDR1 and CDR2 (germline): SQVTM, ANQGSEA. CDR3 in DNA: TGCAGCGTTGAATGGGCCTTGGGCGGGGAGCTGTTTTTT. The encoded protein is CSVEWALGGELFF.

The genes are TRBV10-1 and TRBJ2-2; TRBD2 matches at 8 bases. The CDR3 has 17 amino acids. Looked up from germline, CDR1 is WNHNN and CDR2 is SYGVQD (reference sequence). The J segment lost 3 bases and the V segment lost 8 bases, leaving 14 bases of the junction unmatched. CDR3 residues: CASGPGGALGDTGELFF. DNA for the CDR3: TGCGCCAGCGGCCCGGGGGGGGCCCTAGGAGACACCGGGGAGCTGTTTTTT.

This chain connects TRBV5-1 to TRBJ2-5, with 8 bases matching TRBD2. Per germline, CDR1 SGHRS and CDR2 YFSETQ. The CDR3 length is 14 residues. V trimming: 7 bases; J trimming: 2 bases; junction bases outside the gene matches: 7. CDR3 in DNA: TGCGCCAGCGCCTCCGGGGGGGCTCAAGAGACCCAGTACTTC. This encodes CASASGGAQETQYF.

This chain joins TRBV27 and TRBJ1-6; 7 nucleotides align to TRBD1. This CDR3 is built from 15 residues. After removal of 2 bases from V and 3 bases from J, the junction contained 1 base not matched to a gene. Germline CDR1 reads MNHEY; CDR2 reads SMNVEV (reference sequence). The CDR3 coding sequence is TGTGCCAGCAGTTTACGGGACAGCTATAATTCACCCCTCCACTTT. Amino acids: CASSLRDSYNSPLHF.

The chain is built from TRBV30 and TRBJ2-7; D remains unclear. The length of the CDR3 is 15 residues. Germline-derived CDR1 and CDR2 are GTSNPN and SVGIG (reference sequence). V lost 1 base to trimming and J lost 2 bases, with 15 bases between them. This CDR3 is CAWSDSHVVPYEQYF. The CDR3 region has the DNA TGTGCCTGGAGTGATAGCCACGTGGTCCCCTACGAGCAGTACTTC.

V and J are TRBV13 and TRBJ2-1, with no clear D. In germline, CDR1 is PRHDT, CDR2 FYEKMQ (reference sequence). V dropped 3 bases and J dropped 4 bases, with 7 bases sitting between them. This CDR3 has 13 amino acids. The CDR3 nucleotides are TGTGCCAGCAGCTTTGGCCAGTACAATGAGCAGTTCTTC. This codes for CASSFGQYNEQFF.

The chain couples TRBV7-2 to TRBJ1-2; 9 bases are a match to TRBD1. Germline V gives CDR1 SGHTA, CDR2 FQGNSA. There are 14 residues in the CDR3. The junction had 7 bases not matched to a gene; V was cut back by 5 bases and J by 6 bases. The CDR3 DNA reads TGTGCCAGCAGCCAGGGACAGGGTAGGCATGGCTACACCTTC. As protein: CASSQGQGRHGYTF.

The V call is TRBV6-1, the J call TRBJ1-6; a weak D match, TRBD1 (6 bases). This CDR3 comprises 14 residues. CDR1 and CDR2 from the germline V gene are MNHNS and SASEGT. V was shortened by 6 bases and J by 9 bases, with 15 bases between the two germline ends. The CDR3 loop is CASSPETGGSPLHF. Here the CDR3 DNA reads TGTGCCAGCAGCCCCGAGACAGGCGGTTCACCCCTCCACTTT.

The chain uses TRBV7-8 and TRBJ2-6; no clear D gene. The CDR3 loop spans 15 amino acids. Trimming took 5 bases from V and 0 from J, leaving 8 bases between them. The germline CDR1 and CDR2 sequences are SGHVS and FQNEAQ. In nucleotides, the CDR3 is TGTGCCAGCAGCCCCCCCAGCTCTGGGGCCAACGTCCTGACTTTC. This gives the protein CASSPPSSGANVLTF.

V is TRBV6-5 and J is TRBJ2-1; 11 bases are a match to TRBD2. J was trimmed by 3 bases and V by 6 bases; bases with no gene match: 4. This CDR3 spans 15 amino acids. From germline, CDR1 is MNHEY and CDR2 SVGAGI. The CDR3 protein is CASSQTSGDYNEQFF. The CDR3 DNA follows: TGTGCCAGCAGCCAGACTAGCGGGGACTACAATGAGCAGTTCTTC.

This clone was seen only once. The chain links TRBV2 to TRBJ2-3; possible D gene TRBD1, 5 bases. The CDR3 sequence is 16 residues long. Trimming removed 0 bases from V and 2 bases from J, with 12 bases in between. The germline V gene has CDR1 SNHLY and CDR2 FYNNEI. Here the CDR3 reads CASSEAGRRLTDTQYF. CDR3 in DNA: TGTGCCAGCAGTGAAGCGGGGCGGAGACTCACAGATACGCAGTATTTT.

This chain connects TRBV5-4 to TRBJ2-1; a possible D gene is TRBD2 (6 bases). V lost 0 bases, J lost 4 bases, and 11 bases lay in between. This CDR3 is built from 15 residues. Germline lookup yields CDR1 SGHNT and CDR2 YYREEE (reference sequence). The CDR3 spells CASSLGTGEYNEQFF. CDR3 DNA sequence: TGTGCCAGCAGCTTGGGAACGGGGGAGTACAATGAGCAGTTCTTC.

The gene calls are TRBV23-1 and TRBJ2-6; 7 bases match TRBD1. TRBV23-1 is sorted into the ORF group, with uncertain function. The CDR3 is 17 amino acids. Germline trimming cut 4 bases from V and 0 bases from J; bases unmatched to any gene: 6. CDR3 DNA: TGCGCCAGCAGTCTCAGGACAGGCCGCTCTGGGGCCAACGTCCTGACTTTC. This gives the protein CASSLRTGRSGANVLTF.

This chain joins TRBV30 and TRBJ2-5; 7 nucleotides agree with TRBD1. The length of the CDR3 is 12 residues. CDR1 and CDR2 (germline): GTSNPN, SVGIG (reference sequence). The V and J ends lost 6 bases and 11 bases, in that order; junction bases with no gene match: 12. The CDR3 reads CACERTGREQYF. CDR3 DNA: TGTGCCTGCGAAAGGACAGGTCGAGAGCAGTACTTC.

This clone was detected only once. This sequence joins TRBV19 and TRBJ2-7; 13 nucleotides line up with TRBD2. The CDR3 is 16 amino acids. The V gene's germline CDR1 is LNHDA and CDR2 SQIVND (reference sequence). The ends lost 4 bases at V and 5 bases at J; junction bases unmatched: 8. The CDR3 loop reads CASSRTSGGALDEQYF. The CDR3 DNA is TGTGCCAGTAGTAGAACTAGCGGGGGGGCTCTAGACGAGCAGTACTTC.